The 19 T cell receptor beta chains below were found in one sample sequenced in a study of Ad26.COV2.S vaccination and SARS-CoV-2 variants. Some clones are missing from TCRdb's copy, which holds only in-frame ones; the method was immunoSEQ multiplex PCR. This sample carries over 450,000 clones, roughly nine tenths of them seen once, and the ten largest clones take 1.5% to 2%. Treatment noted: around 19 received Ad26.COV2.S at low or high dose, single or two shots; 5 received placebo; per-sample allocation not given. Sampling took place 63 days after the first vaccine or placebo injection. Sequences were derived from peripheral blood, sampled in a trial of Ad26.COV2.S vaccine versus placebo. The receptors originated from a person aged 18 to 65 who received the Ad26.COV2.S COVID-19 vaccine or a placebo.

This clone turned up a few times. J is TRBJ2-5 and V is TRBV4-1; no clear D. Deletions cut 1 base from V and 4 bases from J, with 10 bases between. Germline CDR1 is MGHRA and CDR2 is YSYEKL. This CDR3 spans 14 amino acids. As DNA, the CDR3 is TGCGCCAGCAGCCAAGGCCTAGTTGGAGAGACCCAGTACTTC. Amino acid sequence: CASSQGLVGETQYF.

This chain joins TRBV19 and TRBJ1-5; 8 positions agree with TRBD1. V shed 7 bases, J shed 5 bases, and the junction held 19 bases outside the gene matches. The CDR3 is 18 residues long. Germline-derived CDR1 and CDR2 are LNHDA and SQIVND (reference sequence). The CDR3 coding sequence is TGTGCCAGTACCCCAGATGGCCCAGGGGGCTTCGAGGATCAGCCCCAGCATTTT. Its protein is CASTPDGPGGFEDQPQHF.

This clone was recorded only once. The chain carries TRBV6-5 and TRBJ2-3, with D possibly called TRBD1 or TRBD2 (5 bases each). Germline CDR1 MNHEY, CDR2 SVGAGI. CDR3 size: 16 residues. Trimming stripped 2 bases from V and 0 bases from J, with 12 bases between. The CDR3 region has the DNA TGTGCCAGCAGTTACGGGTCGGGGACCAGCACAGATACGCAGTATTTT. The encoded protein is CASSYGSGTSTDTQYF.

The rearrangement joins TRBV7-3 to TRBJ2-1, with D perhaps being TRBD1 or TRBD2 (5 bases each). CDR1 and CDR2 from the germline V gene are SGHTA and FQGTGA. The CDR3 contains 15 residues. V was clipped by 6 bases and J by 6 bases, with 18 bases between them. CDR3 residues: CASSFTLGGINEQFF. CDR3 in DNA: TGTGCCAGCAGTTTTACCCTTGGGGGTATCAATGAGCAGTTCTTC.

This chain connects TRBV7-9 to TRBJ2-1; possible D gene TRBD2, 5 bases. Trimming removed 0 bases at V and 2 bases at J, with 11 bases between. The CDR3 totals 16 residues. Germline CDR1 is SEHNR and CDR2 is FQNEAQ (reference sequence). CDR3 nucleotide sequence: TGTGCCAGCAGCTTAGCCCTAGCAGTCACCTACAATGAGCAGTTCTTC. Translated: CASSLALAVTYNEQFF.

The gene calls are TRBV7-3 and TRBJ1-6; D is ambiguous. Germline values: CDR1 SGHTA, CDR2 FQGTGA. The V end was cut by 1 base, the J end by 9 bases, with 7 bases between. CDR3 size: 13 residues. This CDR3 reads CASSLKWSSPLHF. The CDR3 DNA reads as TGTGCCAGCAGCTTAAAGTGGAGTTCACCCCTCCACTTT.

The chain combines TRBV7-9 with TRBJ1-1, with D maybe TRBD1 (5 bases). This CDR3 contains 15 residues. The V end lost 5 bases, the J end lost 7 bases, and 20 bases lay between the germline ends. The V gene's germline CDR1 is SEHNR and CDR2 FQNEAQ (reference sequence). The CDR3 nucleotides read TGTGCCAGCAGCGGATATCAGGGTACTGGTAGTGAAGCTTTCTTT. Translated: CASSGYQGTGSEAFF.

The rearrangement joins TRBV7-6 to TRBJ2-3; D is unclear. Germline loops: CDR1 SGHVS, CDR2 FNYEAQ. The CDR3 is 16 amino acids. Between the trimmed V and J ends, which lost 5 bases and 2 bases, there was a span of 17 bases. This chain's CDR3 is CASSPTARVFTDTQYF. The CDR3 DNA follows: TGTGCCAGCAGCCCGACCGCAAGAGTGTTCACAGATACGCAGTATTTT. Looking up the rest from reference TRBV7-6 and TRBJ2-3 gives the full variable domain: GAGVSQSPRYKVTKRGQDVALRCDPISGHVSLYWYRQALGQGPEFLTYFNYEAQQDKSGLPNDRFSAERPEGSISTLTIQRTEQRDSAMYRCASSPTARVFTDTQYFGPGTRLTVL.

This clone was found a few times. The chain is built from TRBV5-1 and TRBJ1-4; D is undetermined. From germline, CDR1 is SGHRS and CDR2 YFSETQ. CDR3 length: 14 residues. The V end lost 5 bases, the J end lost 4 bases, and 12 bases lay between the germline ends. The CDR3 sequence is CASRIDGLNEKLFF. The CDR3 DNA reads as TGCGCCAGCAGAATAGACGGCCTTAATGAAAAACTGTTTTTT.

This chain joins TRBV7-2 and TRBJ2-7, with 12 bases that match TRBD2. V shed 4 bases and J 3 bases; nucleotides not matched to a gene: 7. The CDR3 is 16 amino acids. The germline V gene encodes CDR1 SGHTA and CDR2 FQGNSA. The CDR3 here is CASSSQLAGGYYEQYF. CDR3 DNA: TGTGCCAGCAGCTCCCAGCTAGCGGGAGGGTACTACGAGCAGTACTTC.

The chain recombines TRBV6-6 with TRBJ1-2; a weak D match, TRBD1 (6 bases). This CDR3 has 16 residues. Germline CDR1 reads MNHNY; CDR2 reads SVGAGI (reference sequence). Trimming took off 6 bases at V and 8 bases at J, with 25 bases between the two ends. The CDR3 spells CASSPGPPGEDGGYTF. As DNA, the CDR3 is TGTGCCAGCAGCCCGGGCCCCCCAGGGGAGGATGGAGGCTACACCTTC.

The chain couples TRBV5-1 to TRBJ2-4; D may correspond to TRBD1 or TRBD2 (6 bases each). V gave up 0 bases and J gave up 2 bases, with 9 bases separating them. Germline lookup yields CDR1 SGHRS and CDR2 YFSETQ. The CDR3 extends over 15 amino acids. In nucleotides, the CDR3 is TGCGCCAGCAGCTTGGAGGGGGGCCCCAAAAACATTCAGTACTTC. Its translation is CASSLEGGPKNIQYF.

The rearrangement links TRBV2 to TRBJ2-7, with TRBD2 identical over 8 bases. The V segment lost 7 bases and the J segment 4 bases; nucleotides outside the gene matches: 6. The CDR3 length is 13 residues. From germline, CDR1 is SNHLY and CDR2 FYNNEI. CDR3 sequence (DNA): TGTGCCAGCACGAAGCGGGAGCGGTACGAGCAGTACTTC. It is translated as CASTKRERYEQYF.

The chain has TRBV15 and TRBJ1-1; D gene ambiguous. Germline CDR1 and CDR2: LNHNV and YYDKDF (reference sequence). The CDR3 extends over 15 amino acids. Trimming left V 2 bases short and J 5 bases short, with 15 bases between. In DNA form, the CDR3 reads TGTGCCACCAGCAGACCGGCCCGCCGGGTTACTGAAGCTTTCTTT. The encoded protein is CATSRPARRVTEAFF.

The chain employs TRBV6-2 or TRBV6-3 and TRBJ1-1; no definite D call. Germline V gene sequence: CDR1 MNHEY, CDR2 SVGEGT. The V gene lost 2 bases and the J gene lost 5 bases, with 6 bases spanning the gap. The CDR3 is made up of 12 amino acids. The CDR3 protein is CASSYARTEAFF. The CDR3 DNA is TGTGCCAGCAGTTACGCTCGAACTGAAGCTTTCTTT.

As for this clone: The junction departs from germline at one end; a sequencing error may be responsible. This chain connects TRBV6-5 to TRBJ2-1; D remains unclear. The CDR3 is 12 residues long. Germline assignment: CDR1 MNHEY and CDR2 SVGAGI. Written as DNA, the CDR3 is TGTGCCAGCAGTGACTCCGCTAGAATGAAGTTCTTC. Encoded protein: CASSDSARMKFF.

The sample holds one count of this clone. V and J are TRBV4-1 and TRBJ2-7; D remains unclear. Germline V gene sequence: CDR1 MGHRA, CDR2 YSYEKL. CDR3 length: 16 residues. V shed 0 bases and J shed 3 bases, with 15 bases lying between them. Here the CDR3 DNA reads TGCGCCAGCAGCCAAGATCCCAGCCACTTCTTCTACGAGCAGTACTTC. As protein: CASSQDPSHFFYEQYF.

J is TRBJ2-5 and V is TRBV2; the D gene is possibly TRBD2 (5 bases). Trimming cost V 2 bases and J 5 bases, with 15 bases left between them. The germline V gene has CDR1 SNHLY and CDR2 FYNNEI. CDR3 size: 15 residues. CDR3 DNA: TGTGCCAGCAGTGAACAGAGAGGGCCCGGGGAGACCCAGTACTTC. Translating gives CASSEQRGPGETQYF.

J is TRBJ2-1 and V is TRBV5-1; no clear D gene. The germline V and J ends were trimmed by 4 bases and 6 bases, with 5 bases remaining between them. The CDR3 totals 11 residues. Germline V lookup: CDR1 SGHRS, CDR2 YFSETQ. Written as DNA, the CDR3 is TGCGCCAGCAGCGTCGGCAATGAGCAGTTCTTC. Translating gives CASSVGNEQFF.